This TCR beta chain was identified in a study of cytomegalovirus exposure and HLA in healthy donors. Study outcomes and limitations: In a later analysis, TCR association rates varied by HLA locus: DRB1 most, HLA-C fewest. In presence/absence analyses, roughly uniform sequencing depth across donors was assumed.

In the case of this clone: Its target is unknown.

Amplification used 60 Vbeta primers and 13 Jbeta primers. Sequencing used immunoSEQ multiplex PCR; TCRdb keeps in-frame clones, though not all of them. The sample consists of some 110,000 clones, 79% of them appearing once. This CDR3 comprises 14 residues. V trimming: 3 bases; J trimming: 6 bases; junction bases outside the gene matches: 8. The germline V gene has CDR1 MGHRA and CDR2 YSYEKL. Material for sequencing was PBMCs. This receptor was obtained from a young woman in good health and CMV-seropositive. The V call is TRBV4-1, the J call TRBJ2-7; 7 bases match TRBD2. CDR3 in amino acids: CASSQETSRREQYF. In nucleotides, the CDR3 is TGCGCCAGCAGCCAGGAGACTAGCCGCCGCGAGCAGTACTTC.